This T cell receptor (beta chain) was sequenced for a study of T cell repertoires in cytomegalovirus infection. TCRdb recomputed calls from the reads with MiXCR, one row per CDR3 protein. The sample holds more than 350,000 distinct CDR3 sequences, approximately 30% seen once. Trimming took 4 bases from V and 7 from J, leaving 23 bases between them. The CDR3 loop spans 17 amino acids. Germline lookup yields CDR1 KGHDR and CDR2 SFDVKD. The V call is TRBV24-1, the J call TRBJ2-3; TRBD2 is a possible D gene (6 bases). The sequenced sample consisted of PBMCs. The clonotype was recovered from a human donor in good health (CMV status not recorded). Some clones in this sample may be carry-over from other donors' samples. The CDR3 here is CATSEGLGSGDINTQYF. CDR3 in DNA: TGTGCCACCAGTGAGGGTCTTGGTAGCGGTGATATAAATACGCAGTATTTT.